One sample yielded the 5 T cell receptor beta chains listed below, sequenced in a study of early T cells in non-severe SARS-CoV-2 infection. MiXCR, run by TCRdb on the 5' RACE reads, gives a single entry per CDR3 protein. The sample contains about 110,000 distinct CDR3 sequences, 9% to 13% of which appear only once. The sample taken for sequencing was whole blood. The receptors here all came from an adult who was a healthcare worker with PCR-confirmed SARS-CoV-2 infection or an uninfected control (not recorded which).

The chain carries TRBV29-1 and TRBJ2-1; TRBD2 agrees at 8 bases. After removal of 6 bases from V and 10 bases from J, the junction contained 2 bases not matched to a gene. This CDR3 is 10 amino acids long. Germline CDR1 and CDR2: SQVTM and ANQGSEA. The DNA of the CDR3 is TGCAGCGTCGGACTAGCAGAGCAGTTCTTC. Translating gives CSVGLAEQFF.

This clonotype was detected ten times or more. The chain is built from TRBV30 and TRBJ2-7, with D maybe TRBD1 (6 bases). Germline CDR1 GTSNPN, CDR2 SVGIG (reference sequence). Trimming took off 1 base at V and 1 base at J, with 11 bases between the two ends. This CDR3 is built from 14 residues. The CDR3 nucleotides are TGTGCCTGGAGTGAAAACAGGGCATCCTACGAGCAGTACTTC. It specifies CAWSENRASYEQYF.

This clonotype was recorded many times. V and J are TRBV7-6 and TRBJ1-1; D remains ambiguous. V was clipped by 2 bases and J by 5 bases, with 15 bases between them. The CDR3 spans 15 residues. In germline, CDR1 is SGHVS, CDR2 FNYEAQ. The CDR3 DNA reads as TGTGCCAGCAGCTTACCGCCTAACTGGGGAACTGAAGCTTTCTTT. Translated, it gives CASSLPPNWGTEAFF.

This clonotype was detected a few times. This chain uses TRBV6-5 with TRBJ1-6; no clear D. Germline V gives CDR1 MNHEY, CDR2 SVGAGI. V lost 6 bases, J lost 0 bases, and 6 bases lay in between. CDR3 size: 14 residues. This chain's CDR3 is CASRVHSYNSPLHF. CDR3 DNA: TGTGCCAGCAGGGTACACTCCTATAATTCACCCCTCCACTTT.

This clonotype has ten or more counts. The chain couples TRBV3-1 to TRBJ1-6, with a weak D call TRBD1 (6 bases). Trimming pared 2 bases from V and 8 bases from J, leaving 10 bases between. Germline loops: CDR1 LGHDT, CDR2 YNNKEL (reference sequence). The CDR3 is made up of 14 amino acids. The DNA for the CDR3 is TGTGCCAGCAGCCAACGGTCAGGGGATTCACCCCTCCACTTT. As protein: CASSQRSGDSPLHF.